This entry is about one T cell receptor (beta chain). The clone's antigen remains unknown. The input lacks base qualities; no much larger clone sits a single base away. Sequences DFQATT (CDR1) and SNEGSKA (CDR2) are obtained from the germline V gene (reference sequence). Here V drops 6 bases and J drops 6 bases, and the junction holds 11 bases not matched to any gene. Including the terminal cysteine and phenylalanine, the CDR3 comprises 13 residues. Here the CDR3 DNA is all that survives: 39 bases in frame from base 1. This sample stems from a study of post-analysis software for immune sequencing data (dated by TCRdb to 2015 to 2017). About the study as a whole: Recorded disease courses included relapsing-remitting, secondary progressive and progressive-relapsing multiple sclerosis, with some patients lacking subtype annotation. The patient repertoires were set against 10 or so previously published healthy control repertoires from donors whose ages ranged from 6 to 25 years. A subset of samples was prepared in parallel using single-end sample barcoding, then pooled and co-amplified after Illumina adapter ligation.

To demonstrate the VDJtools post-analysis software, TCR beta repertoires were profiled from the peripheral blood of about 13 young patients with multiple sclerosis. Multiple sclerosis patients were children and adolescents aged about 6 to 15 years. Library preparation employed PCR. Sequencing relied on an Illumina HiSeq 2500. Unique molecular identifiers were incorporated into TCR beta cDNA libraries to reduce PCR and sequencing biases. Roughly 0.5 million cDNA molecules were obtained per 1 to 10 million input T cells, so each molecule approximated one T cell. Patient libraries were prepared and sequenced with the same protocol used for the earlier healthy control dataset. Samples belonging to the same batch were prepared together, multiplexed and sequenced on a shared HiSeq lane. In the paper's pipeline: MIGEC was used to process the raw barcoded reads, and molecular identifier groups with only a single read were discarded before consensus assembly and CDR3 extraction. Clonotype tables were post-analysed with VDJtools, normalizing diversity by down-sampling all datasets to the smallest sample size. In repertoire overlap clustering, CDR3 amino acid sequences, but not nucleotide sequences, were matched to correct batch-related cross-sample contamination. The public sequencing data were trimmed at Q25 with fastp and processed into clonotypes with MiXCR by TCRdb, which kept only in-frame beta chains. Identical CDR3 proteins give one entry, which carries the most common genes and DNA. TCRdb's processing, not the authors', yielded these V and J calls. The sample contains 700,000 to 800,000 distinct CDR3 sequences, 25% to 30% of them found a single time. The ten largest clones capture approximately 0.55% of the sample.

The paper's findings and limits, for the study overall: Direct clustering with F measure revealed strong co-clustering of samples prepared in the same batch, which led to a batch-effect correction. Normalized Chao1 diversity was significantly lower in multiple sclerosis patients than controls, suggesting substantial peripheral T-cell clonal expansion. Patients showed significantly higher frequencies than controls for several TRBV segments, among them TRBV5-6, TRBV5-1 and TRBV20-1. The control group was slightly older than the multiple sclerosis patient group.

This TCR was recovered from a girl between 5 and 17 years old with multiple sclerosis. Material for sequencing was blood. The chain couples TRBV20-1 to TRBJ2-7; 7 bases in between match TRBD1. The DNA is TGCAGTGCACTCGACAGGGCCACTTTCGAGCAGTACTTC. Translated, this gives CSALDRATFEQYF.